The clone carrying this TCR beta chain has just a few counts. The CDR3 consists of 17 residues. V trimming: 7 bases; J trimming: 0 bases; junction bases outside the gene matches: 13. Looked up from germline, CDR1 is DFQATT and CDR2 is SNEGSKA (reference sequence). TCRdb reprocessed the 5' RACE reads via MiXCR and lists one record per CDR3 protein. The sample comprises 200,000 to 300,000 distinct CDR3 sequences, 20% to 30% of which are singletons, and around 0.64% rests with the top ten. This entry comes from a study of CD8 T cells in ankylosing spondylitis. The chain carries TRBV20-1 and TRBJ2-1; 9 bases match TRBD2. The sample was blood, either unsorted or a sorted T cell fraction (not recorded which). This TCR came from a male donor with ankylosing spondylitis or in good health (not recorded which). The CDR3 sequence: CSVVAGAPTNSYNEQFF. In nucleotides, the CDR3 is TGCAGTGTTGTAGCGGGGGCCCCGACTAACTCCTACAATGAGCAGTTCTTC.